The T cell receptor (beta chain) under discussion was sequenced for a study of blood T cell repertoires in COVID-19. Sequencing used immunoSEQ multiplex PCR; TCRdb keeps in-frame clones, though not all of them. The sample contains tens of thousands of clones, nearly 90% of which appear only once. Germline-derived CDR1 and CDR2 are SGHTA and FQGNSA. Trimming left V 6 bases short and J 0 bases short, with 9 bases between. This CDR3 contains 14 residues. Material: peripheral blood. The gene calls are TRBV7-2 and TRBJ1-5; D uncertain. The receptor comes from a man in his sixties with COVID-19, enrolled during active disease. This CDR3 reads CASSSRDSNQPQHF. The CDR3, as DNA: TGTGCCAGCAGTTCTAGAGATAGCAATCAGCCCCAGCATTTT. Based on the CDR3 plus reference TRBV7-2 and TRBJ1-5, the full variable domain is GAGVSQSPSNKVTEKGKDVELRCDPISGHTALYWYRQSLGQGLEFLIYFQGNSAPDKSGLPSDRFSAERTGGSVSTLTIQRTQQEDSAVYLCASSSRDSNQPQHFGDGTRLSIL.